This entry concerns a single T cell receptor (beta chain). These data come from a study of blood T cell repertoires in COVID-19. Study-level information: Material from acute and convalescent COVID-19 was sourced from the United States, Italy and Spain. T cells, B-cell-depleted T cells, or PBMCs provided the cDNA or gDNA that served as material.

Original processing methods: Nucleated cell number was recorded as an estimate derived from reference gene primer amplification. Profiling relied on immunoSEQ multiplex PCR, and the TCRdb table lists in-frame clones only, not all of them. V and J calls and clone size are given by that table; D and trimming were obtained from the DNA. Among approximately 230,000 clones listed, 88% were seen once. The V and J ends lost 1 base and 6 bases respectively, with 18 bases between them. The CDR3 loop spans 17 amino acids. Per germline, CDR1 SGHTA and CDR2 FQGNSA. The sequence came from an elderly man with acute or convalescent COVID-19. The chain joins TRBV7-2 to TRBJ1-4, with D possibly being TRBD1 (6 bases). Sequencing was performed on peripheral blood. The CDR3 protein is CASSLVGRGAFDEKLFF. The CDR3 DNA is TGTGCCAGCAGCTTAGTAGGCAGGGGAGCGTTTGATGAAAAACTGTTTTTT.